This entry lists 22 T cell receptor beta chains sequenced from one sample in a study of tumor-infiltrating lymphocytes in oesophageal squamous cell carcinoma. Each CDR3 protein gets one entry after TCRdb re-called the PCR reads with MiXCR. The repertoire has 20,000 to 25,000 distinct CDR3 sequences, over 30% of them found once; the top ten carry approximately 19%. Input material: esophageal tumor tissue. The receptors originated from a female donor with esophageal squamous cell carcinoma.

By its share, this clonotype is medium-sized. V usage is TRBV28 and J usage is TRBJ1-2, with no clear D. Trimming removed 5 bases from V and 3 bases from J, with 10 bases in between. The CDR3 contains 13 residues. The V gene's germline CDR1 is MDHEN and CDR2 SYDVKM. This CDR3 reads CASSGPGDYGYTF. CDR3 DNA sequence: TGTGCCAGCAGTGGACCTGGCGACTATGGCTACACCTTC.

This clonotype is medium-sized in the sample. CDR3 sequence reads: CASSLWLGGPHEQYF. DNA of the CDR3: TGTGCCAGCAGCTTATGGCTGGGAGGGCCTCACGAGCAGTACTTC. V usage is TRBV7-2 and J usage is TRBJ2-7; 7 bases line up with TRBD2. CDR1 and CDR2 (germline): SGHTA, FQGNSA. CDR3 length: 15 residues. With 2 bases clipped from V and 5 bases from J, the junction kept 9 bases outside the gene matches.

This clonotype was recorded many times. CDR3 nucleotides: TGTGCCAGCAGTTACTCTCGACAGGGGGCGGACTATGGCTACACCTTC. Translated: CASSYSRQGADYGYTF. The J gene is TRBJ1-2, the V gene TRBV6-6; TRBD1 agrees at 10 bases. The CDR3 is made up of 16 amino acids. Germline assignment: CDR1 MNHNY and CDR2 SVGAGI (reference sequence). Losses at the gene ends were 0 bases for V and 3 bases for J; bases not matched to a gene: 4.

As to this clonotype: Mismatch with germline at one junction end may stem from a read error. V usage is TRBV6-1 and J usage is TRBJ1-6; D not certain. CDR3 length equals 14 residues. CDR1 is MNHNS and CDR2 is SASEGT in the germline V gene. The CDR3 protein is CASSGRAVQETEYF. CDR3 DNA sequence: TGTGCCAGCAGTGGAAGGGCAGTCCAAGAGACCGAGTACTTT.

CDR3 DNA sequence: TGTGCCAGCAGCGCCCGACTAGCGGGGCACAATGAGCAGTTCTTC. Its translation is CASSARLAGHNEQFF. The gene calls are TRBV7-3 and TRBJ2-1, with 11 bases aligning to TRBD2. The CDR3 length is 15 residues. From germline, CDR1 is SGHTA and CDR2 FQGTGA. V lost 5 bases, J lost 5 bases, and 5 bases stayed unmatched.

At least ten counts were recorded for this clonotype. V gene TRBV6-6 combines with J gene TRBJ2-7, with 13 bases fitting TRBD2. Germline V gives CDR1 MNHNY, CDR2 SVGAGI (reference sequence). CDR3 length equals 18 residues. The V gene end was trimmed by 0 bases and the J gene end by 4 bases; junction bases not matched to a gene: 9. The CDR3, as DNA: TGTGCCAGCAGTTACTCGCGTAGGACTAGCGGGAGTGGATACGAGCAGTACTTC. The encoded protein is CASSYSRRTSGSGYEQYF.

This clonotype was counted many times. The genes are TRBV27 and TRBJ2-1, with 10 positions matching TRBD1. The CDR3 runs 14 residues. The V gene end was trimmed by 6 bases and the J gene end by 7 bases; junction bases not matched to a gene: 6. The germline CDR1 and CDR2 sequences are MNHEY and SMNVEV (reference sequence). The CDR3 loop is CASRSGTGVNEQFF. CDR3 coding DNA: TGTGCCAGCAGAAGTGGGACAGGGGTGAATGAGCAGTTCTTC.

This clonotype was recorded a few times. The chain is built from TRBV7-2 and TRBJ2-5; D might be TRBD2 (6 bases). In germline, CDR1 is SGHTA, CDR2 FQGNSA. Trimming took off 2 bases at V and 5 bases at J, with 9 bases between the two ends. This CDR3 spans 13 amino acids. CDR3 loop: CASSLSGGETQYF. CDR3 coding DNA: TGTGCCAGCAGCTTATCTGGGGGGGAGACCCAGTACTTC.

In its sample, this clonotype was seen a few times. This sequence joins TRBV20-1 and TRBJ1-2; TRBD1 matches 10 bases. This CDR3 has 14 amino acids. The germline CDR1 and CDR2 sequences are DFQATT and SNEGSKA (reference sequence). V was pared by 3 bases and J by 4 bases, with 5 bases of the junction left unmatched. CDR3 DNA: TGCAGTGCTAGTCGGACAGGGGGACGCTATGGCTACACCTTC. Its protein product is CSASRTGGRYGYTF.

About this clonotype: This is likely a read error, given that the CDR3 carries no conserved phenylalanine or tryptophan at its end. The DNA is left out, because the CDR3 cannot be placed on it with certainty; the CDR3 is given as TCRdb lists it. This sequence joins TRBV6-6 and TRBJ2-1. Germline V gene data show CDR1 as MNHNY and CDR2 as SVGAGI (reference sequence). Including both end residues, the CDR3 is 15 amino acids long. The CDR3 is CASSYQGIRGYTFGS.

By proportion, this clonotype is medium-sized. V gene TRBV10-3 combines with J gene TRBJ2-5; D unresolved. Between the trimmed V and J ends, which lost 7 bases and 7 bases, there was a span of 16 bases. The CDR3 extends over 13 amino acids. From germline, CDR1 is ENHRY and CDR2 SYGVKD. The CDR3 nucleotides are TGTGCCATCAAAGCCCCAAGTTTGGGGACCCAGTACTTC. Translation: CAIKAPSLGTQYF.

The V and J genes are TRBV7-6 and TRBJ2-5; TRBD2 might be the D (9 bases). The DNA end is a closer match to TRBJ2-1, so the J assignment may be wrong. Germline V lookup: CDR1 SGHVS, CDR2 FNYEAQ. The CDR3 runs to 20 residues. The CDR3 coding sequence is TGTGCCAGCAGCACGAGAGGACAGGGAACTCTAGCGGGACGGAACAATGAGCAGTTCTTC. It encodes CASSTRGQGTLAGRNNEQFF.

This clonotype was found a few times. This chain links TRBV6-7 with TRBJ2-3, with TRBD2 identical over 12 bases. TRBV6-7 belongs to the ORF category, with a function that is uncertain. The CDR3 is made up of 17 amino acids. With 2 bases clipped from V and 10 bases from J, the junction kept 13 bases outside the gene matches. CDR3 sequence: CASSYPNLGLAGIAQYF. The DNA for the CDR3 is TGTGCCAGCAGTTACCCCAACCTAGGACTAGCGGGAATTGCGCAGTATTTT.

The chain recombines TRBV28 with TRBJ2-3, with D hard to call. Germline assignment: CDR1 MDHEN and CDR2 SYDVKM. The CDR3 is 15 residues long. Trimming took 1 base from V and 4 from J, leaving 12 bases between them. In DNA form, the CDR3 reads TGTGCCAGCAGTTTATCGGCCCAAATGGCAGATACGCAGTATTTT. Translating gives CASSLSAQMADTQYF. Full variable domain (missing parts from reference TRBV28 and TRBJ2-3): DVKVTQSSRYLVKRTGEKVFLECVQDMDHENMFWYRQDPGLGLRLIYFSYDVKMKEKGDIPEGYSVSREKKERFSLILESASTNQTSMYLCASSLSAQMADTQYFGPGTRLTVL.

Regarding this clonotype: One junction end does not reproduce the germline sequence, and a read error may be involved. The chain couples TRBV7-6 to TRBJ2-3; no firm D call. The J call may be faulty, since TRBJ2-1 better matches the DNA end. The CDR3 is 14 residues long. Germline CDR1 and CDR2: SGHVS and FNYEAQ. The CDR3 is CASSLFPGYYEQFF. The CDR3, as DNA: TGTGCTAGCAGCTTATTCCCCGGGTACTATGAGCAGTTCTTC.

This clonotype was observed at least ten times. CDR3 sequence reads: CASSFEQGGGYTF. The CDR3 DNA sequence: TGTGCCAGCAGCTTCGAACAGGGAGGTGGCTACACCTTC. V gene TRBV11-2 combines with J gene TRBJ1-2; TRBD1 is a possible D gene (6 bases). This CDR3 comprises 13 residues. Germline lookup yields CDR1 SGHAT and CDR2 FQNNGV. Trimming pared 3 bases from V and 7 bases from J, leaving 12 bases between.

Worth noting for this clonotype: Since the CDR3 does not end with the conserved phenylalanine or tryptophan, this likely comes from a read error. No DNA is shown, since the ends of the CDR3 on it are uncertain; the CDR3 is the one TCRdb lists. The CDR3 loop is CASSSRPDRGQSYNEQFFGN. The J gene is TRBJ2-5, the V gene TRBV7-6; TRBD1, the table's D call, lacks a check against the DNA. From germline, CDR1 is SGHVS and CDR2 FNYEAQ. The CDR3 length equals 20 residues, ends included.

This clonotype was detected only once. The conserved phenylalanine or tryptophan is not found at the CDR3 terminus, so this likely reflects a read error. The DNA is omitted, as the CDR3 cannot be located on it reliably, and the CDR3 follows TCRdb's listing. The rearrangement links TRBV7-2 to TRBJ2-3; the table assigns TRBD2, which was not confirmed against the DNA. Ends included, the CDR3 has 16 residues. Germline CDR1 SGHTA, CDR2 FQGNSA. CDR3 residues: CAAADSFSYNEQYFGP.

V is TRBV18 and J is TRBJ2-7; TRBD1 might be the D (5 bases). The CDR3 has 13 residues. The V gene's germline CDR1 is KGHSH and CDR2 LQKENI. Trimming stripped 2 bases from V and 4 bases from J, with 9 bases between. The DNA for the CDR3 is TGTGCCAGCTCACCAAGTGGGGCTTACGAGCAGTACTTC. It translates to CASSPSGAYEQYF.

This chain uses TRBV25-1 with TRBJ1-2; D unresolved. The better agreement between TRBJ2-1 and the DNA end casts doubt on the J call. The germline V gene encodes CDR1 MGHDK and CDR2 SYGVNS. The CDR3 sequence is 12 residues long. CDR3 in amino acids: CASSTGYNEQFF. CDR3 sequence (DNA): TGTGCCAGCAGTACCGGGTACAATGAGCAGTTCTTC.

In its sample, this clonotype is medium-sized. This chain links TRBV7-9 with TRBJ1-4; D remains ambiguous. Germline V CDR1 and CDR2: SEHNR, FQNEAQ (reference sequence). The CDR3 consists of 13 residues. Trimming stripped 5 bases from V and 5 bases from J, with 9 bases between. CDR3 sequence reads: CASSKRENEKLFF. DNA for the CDR3: TGTGCCAGCAGCAAGCGGGAAAATGAAAAACTGTTTTTT.

This clonotype was counted ten times or more. The chain employs TRBV11-2 and TRBJ1-5; D gene uncertain. The V gene's germline CDR1 is SGHAT and CDR2 FQNNGV. This CDR3 contains 13 residues. V was clipped by 5 bases and J by 7 bases, with 12 bases between them. The CDR3 spells CASSRGLDQPQHF. For the CDR3, the DNA is TGTGCCAGCAGCAGAGGTCTGGACCAGCCCCAGCATTTT.